The 32 T cell receptor beta chains reported below all come from one sample, sequenced in a study of blood T cell repertoires in COVID-19. The method was immunoSEQ multiplex PCR; TCRdb's version includes in-frame clones alone and lacks a portion of them. The table shows more than 200,000 clones, with 85% to 90% occurring only once. What was sequenced was PBMCs or T cells enriched from blood (not recorded which). The receptors stem from a woman aged 50 to 65 who had recovered from COVID-19.

This chain uses TRBV11-2 with TRBJ2-1; the D gene is possibly TRBD2 (5 bases). The CDR3 has 17 amino acids. Trimming took 1 base from V and 10 from J, leaving 23 bases between them. Germline V CDR1 and CDR2: SGHAT, FQNNGV. CDR3 bases: TGTGCCAGCAGCTTAGTGAGGAATCGGGGTCCAGCATGGGAGCAGTTCTTC. This translates into CASSLVRNRGPAWEQFF.

This clone showed up many times. The V gene is TRBV5-6, the J gene TRBJ1-2; D possibly corresponds to TRBD1 (6 bases). Germline V CDR1 and CDR2: SGHDT, YYEEEE. The CDR3 is 14 amino acids. Trimming removed 2 bases at V and 2 bases at J, with 10 bases between. The CDR3: CASSLTGKNYGYTF. The CDR3 DNA follows: TGTGCCAGCAGCTTAACAGGGAAGAACTATGGCTACACCTTC. Full variable domain (outside the CDR3, taken from reference TRBV5-6 and TRBJ1-2): DAGVTQSPTHLIKTRGQQVTLRCSPKSGHDTVSWYQQALGQGPQFIFQYYEEEERQRGNFPDRFSGHQFPNYSSELNVNALLLGDSALYLCASSLTGKNYGYTFGSGTRLTVV.

The chain uses TRBV7-2 and TRBJ1-1; D may be TRBD1 (5 bases). The V end lost 6 bases, the J end lost 11 bases, and 13 bases lay between the germline ends. The V gene's germline CDR1 is SGHTA and CDR2 FQGNSA. This CDR3 is built from 11 residues. CDR3 coding DNA: TGTGCCAGCAGTATCCGGGGGGATGCTTTCTTT. It codes for CASSIRGDAFF.

This chain joins TRBV24-1 and TRBJ2-3; D is possibly TRBD1 (6 bases). This CDR3 is 15 amino acids long. V dropped 5 bases and J dropped 3 bases, with 14 bases sitting between them. Germline V gene lookup returns CDR1 KGHDR and CDR2 SFDVKD. The CDR3 protein is CATSAPDRTTDTQYF. CDR3 nucleotide sequence: TGTGCCACCAGTGCCCCGGACAGAACGACAGATACGCAGTATTTT.

This rearrangement joins TRBV10-3 to TRBJ2-1, with 8 bases fitting TRBD1. The CDR3 contains 15 residues. The J segment lost 6 bases and the V segment lost 3 bases, leaving 7 bases of the junction unmatched. CDR1 ENHRY and CDR2 SYGVKD come from the germline V gene. The CDR3 loop reads CAISEGQGWINEQFF. DNA of the CDR3: TGTGCCATCAGTGAAGGACAGGGTTGGATCAATGAGCAGTTCTTC.

The genes are TRBV7-6 and TRBJ2-2, with 9 bases lining up with TRBD1. J gave up 4 bases and V 5 bases, and 8 bases lay outside the gene matches. The CDR3 runs 16 residues. The germline gives CDR1 SGHVS, CDR2 FNYEAQ. CDR3 region: CASSPYRGRPTGELFF. CDR3 in DNA: TGTGCCAGCAGCCCGTACAGGGGGCGCCCCACCGGGGAGCTGTTTTTT.

The V and J genes are TRBV11-2 and TRBJ2-5; TRBD2 matches at 12 bases. The length of the CDR3 is 16 residues. With 5 bases clipped from V and 5 bases from J, the junction kept 9 bases outside the gene matches. Germline V gene sequence: CDR1 SGHAT, CDR2 FQNNGV. The CDR3 sequence is CASSPLAGGPGETQYF. Here the CDR3 DNA reads TGTGCCAGCAGCCCCCTAGCGGGAGGGCCGGGGGAGACCCAGTACTTC.

This chain uses TRBV5-1 with TRBJ2-3; 12 bases agree with TRBD2. CDR3 size: 16 residues. CDR1 SGHRS and CDR2 YFSETQ come from the germline V gene. The ends lost 3 bases at V and 3 bases at J; junction bases unmatched: 5. Here the CDR3 DNA reads TGCGCCAGCAGCTACCTAGCGGGAGGGCCAACAGATACGCAGTATTTT. Residues: CASSYLAGGPTDTQYF.

V is TRBV28 and J is TRBJ1-2, with D uncertain. CDR3 length equals 13 residues. Germline V lookup: CDR1 MDHEN, CDR2 SYDVKM. Trimming took 2 bases from V and 0 from J, leaving 4 bases between them. Written as DNA, the CDR3 is TGTGCCAGCAGTTTAGGGCCTAACTATGGCTACACCTTC. Protein product: CASSLGPNYGYTF.

The chain uses TRBV7-9 and TRBJ2-1; 10 nucleotides align to TRBD2. J was trimmed by 6 bases and V by 6 bases; bases with no gene match: 5. Germline values: CDR1 SEHNR, CDR2 FQNEAQ (reference sequence). There are 14 residues in the CDR3. The CDR3 loop is CASRLLAGFNEQFF. In DNA, the CDR3 is TGTGCCAGCAGATTACTAGCGGGATTCAATGAGCAGTTCTTC.

This chain links TRBV27 with TRBJ2-1; TRBD1 agrees at 8 bases. V shed 5 bases and J 2 bases; nucleotides not matched to a gene: 8. In germline, CDR1 is MNHEY, CDR2 SMNVEV (reference sequence). The CDR3 runs 16 residues. CDR3 in amino acids: CASSPSAGGPYNEQFF. The CDR3 DNA follows: TGTGCCAGCAGTCCCTCGGCAGGGGGCCCCTACAATGAGCAGTTCTTC.

The chain combines TRBV6-4 with TRBJ2-3, with a possible D match to TRBD2 (5 bases). The V and J ends lost 4 bases and 6 bases respectively, with 20 bases between them. CDR3 length: 16 amino acids. Germline V gene data show CDR1 as MRHNA and CDR2 as SNTAGT. CDR3 loop: CASSVAGGLVPDTQYF. The CDR3 region has the DNA TGTGCCAGCAGTGTAGCCGGAGGTTTGGTGCCCGATACGCAGTATTTT.

The genes are TRBV13 and TRBJ1-1; D not certain. Between the trimmed V and J ends, which lost 5 bases and 4 bases, there was a span of 14 bases. The CDR3 has 14 residues. CDR1 is PRHDT, CDR2 FYEKMQ, per germline (reference sequence). The CDR3 here is CASSPQDYFTEAFF. Written as DNA, the CDR3 is TGTGCCAGCAGCCCACAAGACTATTTCACTGAAGCTTTCTTT.

In this sample, this clone turned up once. The V call is TRBV28, the J call TRBJ2-7; possible D gene TRBD1, 5 bases. Germline-derived CDR1 and CDR2 are MDHEN and SYDVKM. This CDR3 contains 18 residues. Trimming shortened V by 0 bases and J by 0 bases, and 18 bases separated the two germline ends. CDR3 nucleotide sequence: TGTGCCAGCAGTTTATGGGTACTGTGGGGCAAGAGCTCCTACGAGCAGTACTTC. Its protein product is CASSLWVLWGKSSYEQYF.

The chain recombines TRBV3-1 (or the pseudogene TRBV3-2) with TRBJ2-7, with unresolved D. CDR3 length: 13 residues. Trimming cost V 0 bases and J 6 bases, with 9 bases left between them. In germline, CDR1 is LGHDT, CDR2 YNNKEL (reference sequence). The DNA of the CDR3 is TGTGCCAGCAGCCAAGACCAGGTCCGCGAGCAGTACTTC. Encoded protein: CASSQDQVREQYF.

The chain has TRBV3-1 (or the pseudogene TRBV3-2) and TRBJ2-7; D uncertain. The V end lost 6 bases, the J end lost 6 bases, and 9 bases lay between the germline ends. The CDR3 length is 11 residues. Germline V lookup: CDR1 LGHDT, CDR2 YNNKEL (reference sequence). CDR3 in amino acids: CASSAAGEQYF. DNA for the CDR3: TGTGCCAGCAGTGCCGCAGGCGAGCAGTACTTC.

The chain employs TRBV6-5 and TRBJ2-5; 8 bases are shared with TRBD1. The trim removed 5 bases at V and 5 bases at J, leaving 4 bases unmatched. This CDR3 comprises 13 residues. Per the germline V gene, CDR1 is MNHEY and CDR2 is SVGAGI. The CDR3 sequence is CASSKDRDETQYF. Written as DNA, the CDR3 is TGTGCCAGCAGTAAGGACAGGGATGAGACCCAGTACTTC.

The chain recombines TRBV5-4 with TRBJ1-2; no firm D call. The CDR3 is 14 amino acids. Germline CDR1 SGHNT, CDR2 YYREEE (reference sequence). V was pared by 0 bases and J by 7 bases, with 13 bases between. The CDR3 sequence: CASSLAATDLGYTF. The CDR3, as DNA: TGTGCCAGCAGCTTGGCCGCAACAGATCTTGGCTACACCTTC.

The chain carries TRBV7-2 and TRBJ2-1, with D unresolved. V was cut by 8 bases and J by 0 bases, with 14 bases left in between. Germline-derived CDR1 and CDR2 are SGHTA and FQGNSA. The CDR3 consists of 15 residues. CDR3 DNA: TGTGCCAGCCCAGGTAAAACCCTCTCCTACAATGAGCAGTTCTTC. It specifies CASPGKTLSYNEQFF.

The rearrangement links TRBV7-9 to TRBJ1-2, with D unresolved. Trimming left V 5 bases short and J 3 bases short, with 13 bases between. The CDR3 runs 14 residues. Germline V gene lookup returns CDR1 SEHNR and CDR2 FQNEAQ (reference sequence). DNA of the CDR3: TGTGCCAGCAGCCCGACATCGGACTACTATGGCTACACCTTC. Translating gives CASSPTSDYYGYTF. Using reference TRBV7-9 and TRBJ1-2 for the parts outside the CDR3, the full variable domain is DTGVSQNPRHKITKRGQNVTFRCDPISEHNRLYWYRQTLGQGPEFLTYFQNEAQLEKSRLLSDRFSAERPKGSFSTLEIQRTEQGDSAMYLCASSPTSDYYGYTFGSGTRLTVV.

CDR3 DNA: TGTGCCAGCAGCCAGAGACAGAATTCACCCCTCCACTTT. As protein: CASSQRQNSPLHF. The chain has TRBV7-2 and TRBJ1-6; perhaps TRBD1 as D (5 bases). Per germline, CDR1 SGHTA and CDR2 FQGNSA. The CDR3 has 13 residues. Between the trimmed V and J ends, which lost 5 bases and 7 bases, there was a span of 9 bases.

The chain carries TRBV2 and TRBJ2-1, with 7 nucleotides matching TRBD1. The CDR3 length is 15 residues. CDR1 and CDR2 (germline): SNHLY, FYNNEI. Germline trimming cut 8 bases from V and 2 bases from J; bases unmatched to any gene: 9. The CDR3 DNA is TGTGCCAGCGCAGGGGGATCGTTGACCTACAATGAGCAGTTCTTC. It yields the protein CASAGGSLTYNEQFF.

This clone occurred once. CDR3 region: CAISASLGQGDNSPLHF. In nucleotides, the CDR3 is TGTGCCATCAGTGCGAGTCTGGGACAGGGGGATAATTCACCCCTCCACTTT. The chain has TRBV10-3 and TRBJ1-6; 11 positions match TRBD1. The germline CDR1 and CDR2 sequences are ENHRY and SYGVKD. The CDR3 runs 17 residues. Trimming cost V 4 bases and J 5 bases; bases outside gene matches: 7.

Regarding this clone: The junction shows a germline mismatch at one end, possibly a read error. The chain is built from TRBV10-3 and TRBJ2-5, with 7 bases that match TRBD1. Per the germline V gene, CDR1 is ENHRY and CDR2 is SYGVKD. This CDR3 has 13 amino acids. CDR3 coding DNA: TGTGCCATCAGTGAGTCGTGGGGACAGAGCTCGAACTTC. It yields the protein CAISESWGQSSNF.

The chain employs TRBV5-1 and TRBJ2-5; TRBD2 is a possible D gene (6 bases). Trimming cost V 6 bases and J 1 base, with 16 bases left between them. Germline V gene data show CDR1 as SGHRS and CDR2 as YFSETQ. The CDR3 is 15 residues long. This CDR3 is CASTTWGDSQETQYF. CDR3 in DNA: TGCGCCAGCACAACTTGGGGGGACTCCCAAGAGACCCAGTACTTC.

This clone was counted only a few times. V is TRBV9 and J is TRBJ1-5; no clear D. The germline V and J ends were trimmed by 2 bases and 4 bases, with 28 bases remaining between them. Germline V lookup: CDR1 SGDLS, CDR2 YYNGEE. CDR3 size: 20 residues. The CDR3 sequence: CASSVPVTVGGAVANQPQHF. CDR3 DNA sequence: TGTGCCAGCAGCGTTCCTGTAACTGTTGGTGGTGCGGTTGCGAATCAGCCCCAGCATTTT.

V gene TRBV2 combines with J gene TRBJ1-3, with D hard to call. The germline V and J ends were trimmed by 1 base and 0 bases, with 4 bases remaining between them. The V gene's germline CDR1 is SNHLY and CDR2 FYNNEI. There are 14 residues in the CDR3. CDR3 sequence: CASSEVRSGNTIYF. For the CDR3, the DNA is TGTGCCAGCAGTGAAGTCCGCTCTGGAAACACCATATATTTT.

The chain uses TRBV28 and TRBJ1-4; D possibly corresponds to TRBD1 (5 bases). The CDR3 consists of 14 residues. V was pared by 7 bases and J by 8 bases, with 17 bases between. CDR1 and CDR2 from the germline V gene are MDHEN and SYDVKM. Here the CDR3 DNA reads TGTGCCAGCACCCGGTGGGGGGAAAGGGAAAAACTGTTTTTT. It yields the protein CASTRWGEREKLFF.

The genes are TRBV5-1 and TRBJ2-7; maybe TRBD2 (7 bases). The CDR3 loop spans 15 amino acids. Germline CDR1 is SGHRS and CDR2 is YFSETQ. V was trimmed by 2 bases and J by 4 bases, leaving 16 bases between them. This CDR3 is CASSLSRGAFYEQYF. The CDR3 DNA is TGCGCCAGCAGCTTATCCCGGGGGGCTTTTTACGAGCAGTACTTC.

This chain joins TRBV29-1 and TRBJ2-7, with D tentatively TRBD1 (7 bases). This CDR3 comprises 13 residues. With 1 base removed from V and 6 bases from J, the gap between germline ends came to 13 bases. Germline CDR1 SQVTM, CDR2 ANQGSEA. The CDR3 protein is CSVEVRQGGEQYF. The DNA of the CDR3 is TGCAGCGTTGAAGTGCGACAGGGAGGCGAGCAGTACTTC.

V gene TRBV2 combines with J gene TRBJ2-4; D uncertain. Germline V CDR1 and CDR2: SNHLY, FYNNEI. The CDR3 has 12 amino acids. V shed 6 bases and J shed 6 bases, with 9 bases lying between them. CDR3 coding DNA: TGTGCCAGCAGAGACACAGTAAACATTCAGTACTTC. This codes for CASRDTVNIQYF.

J is TRBJ2-1 and V is TRBV5-1; 8 nucleotides agree with TRBD2. Trimming took 3 bases from V and 7 from J; bases not matched to a gene: 6. CDR3 size: 14 residues. Germline loops: CDR1 SGHRS, CDR2 YFSETQ. This CDR3 reads CASSSGLAINEQFF. The CDR3 DNA is TGCGCCAGCAGCTCTGGACTAGCAATTAATGAGCAGTTCTTC.